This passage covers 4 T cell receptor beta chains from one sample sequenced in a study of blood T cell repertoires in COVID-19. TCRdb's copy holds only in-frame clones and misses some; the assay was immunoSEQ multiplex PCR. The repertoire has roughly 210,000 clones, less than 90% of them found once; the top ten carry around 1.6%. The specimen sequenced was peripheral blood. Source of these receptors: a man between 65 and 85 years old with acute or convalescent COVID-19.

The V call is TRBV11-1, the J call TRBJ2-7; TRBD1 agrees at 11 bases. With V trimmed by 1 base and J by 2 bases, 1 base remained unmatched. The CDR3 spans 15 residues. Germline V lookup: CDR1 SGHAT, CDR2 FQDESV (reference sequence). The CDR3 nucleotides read TGTGCCAGCAGCTTAGAGGACAGGGGGCCCTACGAGCAGTACTTC. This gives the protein CASSLEDRGPYEQYF. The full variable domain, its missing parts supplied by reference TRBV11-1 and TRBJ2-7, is EAEVAQSPRYKITEKSQAVAFWCDPISGHATLYWYRQILGQGPELLVQFQDESVVDDSQLPKDRFSAERLKGVDSTLKIQPAELGDSAMYLCASSLEDRGPYEQYFGPGTRLTVT.

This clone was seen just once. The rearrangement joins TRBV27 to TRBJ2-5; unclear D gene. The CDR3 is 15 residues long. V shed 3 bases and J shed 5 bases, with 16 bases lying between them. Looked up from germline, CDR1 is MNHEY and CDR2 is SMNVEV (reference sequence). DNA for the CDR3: TGTGCCAGCAGTTTCGTTCTCAACAATCAGGAGACCCAGTACTTC. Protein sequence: CASSFVLNNQETQYF.

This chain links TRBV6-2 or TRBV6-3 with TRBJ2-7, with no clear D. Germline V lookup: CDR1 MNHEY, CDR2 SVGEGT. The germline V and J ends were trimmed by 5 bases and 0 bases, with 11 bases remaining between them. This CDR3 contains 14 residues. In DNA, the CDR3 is TGTGCCAGCAGTAGAACCGCTAGCTCCTACGAGCAGTACTTC. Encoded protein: CASSRTASSYEQYF.

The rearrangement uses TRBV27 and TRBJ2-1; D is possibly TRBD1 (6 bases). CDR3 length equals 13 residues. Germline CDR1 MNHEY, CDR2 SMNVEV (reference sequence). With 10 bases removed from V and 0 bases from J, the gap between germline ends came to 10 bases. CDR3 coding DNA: TGTGCCACCGGACAGAGCTCCTACAATGAGCAGTTCTTC. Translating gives CATGQSSYNEQFF.